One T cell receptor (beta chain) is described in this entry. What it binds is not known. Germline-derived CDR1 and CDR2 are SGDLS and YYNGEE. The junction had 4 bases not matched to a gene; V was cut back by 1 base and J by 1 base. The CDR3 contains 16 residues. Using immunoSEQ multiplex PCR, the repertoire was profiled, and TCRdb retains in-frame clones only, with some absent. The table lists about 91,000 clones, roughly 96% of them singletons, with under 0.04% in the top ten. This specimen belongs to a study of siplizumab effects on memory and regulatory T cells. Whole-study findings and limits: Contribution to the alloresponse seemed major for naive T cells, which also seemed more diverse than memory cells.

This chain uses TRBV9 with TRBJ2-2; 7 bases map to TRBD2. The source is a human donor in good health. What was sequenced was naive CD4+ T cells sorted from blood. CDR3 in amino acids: CASSVRGLVNTGELFF. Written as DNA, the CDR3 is TGTGCCAGCAGCGTACGAGGACTAGTGAACACCGGGGAGCTGTTTTTT. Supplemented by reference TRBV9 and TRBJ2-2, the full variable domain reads DSGVTQTPKHLITATGQRVTLRCSPRSGDLSVYWYQQSLDQGLQFLIQYYNGEERAKGNILERFSAQQFPDLHSELNLSSLELGDSALYFCASSVRGLVNTGELFFGEGSRLTVL.